The present entry profiles one TCR beta chain with its context. Its antigen is undetermined. Germline V gene data show CDR1 as GTSNPN and CDR2 as SVGIG (reference sequence). The junction had 7 bases not matched to a gene; V was cut back by 0 bases and J by 7 bases. The CDR3 totals 15 residues. The data stem from a study of T cells after yellow fever vaccination. Overall study context: Fractions with few cells were prepared using SMART-Seq v4 Ultra Low Input. Study outcomes and limitations: Among primary-vaccination clones, most reappeared after the booster, at almost 98% for CD4 and about 90% for CD8.

A universal primer site and UMIs were added as TCR cDNA was made by 5'RACE template switching. One entry per CDR3 protein results from TCRdb running MiXCR on the 5' RACE reads. The table has about 580,000 distinct CDR3 sequences, roughly a sixth seen once. The source material was PBMCs, sampled 4 to 5 days after the first yellow fever vaccination. The sequence was collected from a man in his late teens or twenties who received the YFV17D yellow fever vaccine. The chain uses TRBV30 and TRBJ2-4, with 9 bases that match TRBD1. The CDR3 DNA reads as TGTGCCTGGAGTGTAACCCGGGACAGGGAGAACATTCAGTACTTC. Translating gives CAWSVTRDRENIQYF.